This is a list of T cell receptor beta chains from one sample in a study of blood T cells in healthy people across ages. TCRdb reanalysed the 5' RACE reads using MiXCR and keeps one entry per CDR3 protein. The sample contains about 720,000 distinct CDR3 sequences, about a fifth of which appear only once. Sequenced: blood. The source of these receptors is a man between 65 and 80 years old in good health. CDR3s include the opening cysteine and the closing phenylalanine or tryptophan. Fields, in order: clone size, J gene, D gene, V gene, CDR3 protein, CDR3 DNA. D genes are given only for firm matches. Rows give clone size only sometimes, using once, few, many, or a class for an expanded clone.

size: few
J: TRBJ2-3
D: NA
V: TRBV5-1
CDR3: CASSGHTDTQYF
DNA: TGCGCCAGCAGCGGACACACAGATACGCAGTATTTT

size: few
J: TRBJ2-1
D: NA
V: TRBV19
CDR3: CASSYGGTEQFF
DNA: TGTGCCAGTAGCTACGGGGGTACTGAGCAGTTCTTC

size: NA
J: TRBJ2-6
D: NA
V: TRBV6-1
CDR3: CASSIKALSRTGANVLTF
DNA: TGTGCCAGCAGCATAAAGGCCCTCTCTCGGACTGGGGCCAACGTCCTGACTTTC

size: NA
J: TRBJ2-3
D: NA
V: TRBV7-2
CDR3: CASSLVPADTQYF
DNA: TGTGCCAGCAGCTTAGTACCGGCAGATACGCAGTATTTT

size: NA
J: TRBJ2-1
D: TRBD2
V: TRBV6-5
CDR3: CASSGASGSKYEQFF
DNA: TGTGCCAGCAGCGGAGCTAGCGGGAGTAAATATGAGCAGTTCTTC

size: NA
J: TRBJ2-1
D: TRBD2
V: TRBV14
CDR3: CASRTGLANSNEQFF
DNA: TGTGCCAGCCGTACCGGACTAGCGAATTCCAATGAGCAGTTCTTC

size: NA
J: TRBJ1-5
D: TRBD1
V: TRBV7-2
CDR3: CASSLGTGIKPQHF
DNA: TGTGCCAGCAGCCTCGGGACAGGGATCAAGCCCCAGCATTTT

size: NA
J: TRBJ1-2
D: NA
V: TRBV20-1
CDR3: CSAGRGYTF
DNA: TGCAGTGCCGGCCGTGGCTACACCTTC

size: many
J: TRBJ2-7
D: NA
V: TRBV2
CDR3: CASSDGGTLDEQYF
DNA: TGTGCCAGCAGTGACGGGGGTACTCTCGACGAGCAGTACTTC

size: few
J: TRBJ2-3
D: TRBD2
V: TRBV6-5
CDR3: CASSYSARTSGSTDTQYF
DNA: TGTGCCAGCAGTTACTCGGCCCGGACTAGCGGAAGCACAGATACGCAGTATTTT

size: few
J: TRBJ1-2
D: TRBD1
V: TRBV20-1
CDR3: CSGGNRGNTF
DNA: TGCAGTGGGGGGAACAGGGGCAACACCTTC

size: NA
J: TRBJ2-4
D: NA
V: TRBV29-1
CDR3: CSVVGGGIQSF
DNA: NA

size: few
J: TRBJ2-1
D: TRBD2
V: TRBV15
CDR3: CATSSPLAGGPSDNEQFF
DNA: TGTGCCACCAGCAGCCCGCTCGCGGGAGGGCCCTCTGACAATGAGCAGTTCTTC

size: few
J: TRBJ2-1
D: TRBD1
V: TRBV6-5
CDR3: CASSGDRGYNEQFF
DNA: TGTGCCAGCAGTGGGGACAGGGGATACAATGAGCAGTTCTTC

size: few
J: TRBJ2-1
D: NA
V: TRBV7-8
CDR3: CASSLGEAGNNEQFF
DNA: TGTGCCAGCAGCTTAGGCGAGGCAGGGAACAATGAGCAGTTCTTC

size: NA
J: TRBJ2-3
D: TRBD1
V: TRBV24-1
CDR3: CATSDPHRGSTDTQYF
DNA: TGTGCCACCAGTGACCCTCACAGGGGTAGCACAGATACGCAGTATTTT

size: many
J: TRBJ2-3
D: NA
V: TRBV12-3/TRBV12-4
CDR3: CASSFQGSTDTQYF
DNA: TGTGCCAGCAGTTTCCAGGGGTCCACAGATACGCAGTATTTT

size: NA
J: TRBJ2-3
D: NA
V: TRBV10-3
CDR3: CAISEGGAGNGDTQYF
DNA: TGTGCCATCAGTGAGGGAGGGGCCGGGAATGGGGATACGCAGTATTTT

size: NA
J: TRBJ2-1
D: NA
V: TRBV20-1
CDR3: CSASPFGGGTNEQFF
DNA: TGCAGTGCTTCCCCTTTTGGGGGAGGCACTAATGAGCAGTTCTTC

size: few
J: TRBJ2-4
D: TRBD1
V: TRBV19
CDR3: CASKAGGNIQYF
DNA: TGTGCCAGTAAGGCAGGGGGAAACATTCAGTACTTC

size: NA
J: TRBJ2-5
D: TRBD2
V: TRBV7-9
CDR3: CASSQGLVPETQYF
DNA: TGTGCCAGCAGCCAGGGACTAGTCCCAGAGACCCAGTACTTC

size: few
J: TRBJ2-3
D: TRBD1
V: TRBV7-6
CDR3: CASSLGTARSTDTQYF
DNA: TGTGCCAGCAGCCTCGGGACAGCTCGTAGCACAGATACGCAGTATTTT

size: NA
J: TRBJ2-1
D: NA
V: TRBV18
CDR3: CASSPPPAVGEQFF
DNA: TGTGCCAGCTCACCACCCCCAGCTGTCGGTGAGCAGTTCTTC

size: few
J: TRBJ2-5
D: NA
V: TRBV10-3
CDR3: CAISEVRGERFF
DNA: TGTGCCATCAGTGAGGTTCGCGGTGAGCGGTTCTTC

size: many
J: TRBJ1-4
D: TRBD1
V: TRBV7-2
CDR3: CASSQNRGEKLFF
DNA: TGTGCCAGCAGCCAGAACAGGGGTGAAAAACTGTTTTTT

size: many
J: TRBJ2-7
D: TRBD1
V: TRBV29-1
CDR3: CSVAYGGQGAYEQYF
DNA: TGCAGCGTTGCCTACGGAGGACAGGGGGCCTACGAGCAGTACTTC

size: NA
J: TRBJ2-1
D: NA
V: TRBV9
CDR3: CASSVAARRDNEQFF
DNA: TGTGCCAGCAGCGTAGCTGCCCGGCGGGACAATGAGCAGTTCTTC

size: few
J: TRBJ1-6
D: NA
V: TRBV12-3/TRBV12-4
CDR3: CASSPEYNSPLHF
DNA: TGTGCCAGCAGTCCAGAGTATAATTCACCCCTCCACTTT

size: few
J: TRBJ2-6
D: NA
V: TRBV12-3/TRBV12-4
CDR3: CASSQQGYLSGANVLTF
DNA: TGTGCCAGCAGCCAACAGGGCTACCTCTCTGGGGCCAACGTCCTGACTTTC

size: few
J: TRBJ1-2
D: NA
V: TRBV4-3
CDR3: CASSQDRDRDSYTF
DNA: TGCGCCAGCAGCCAAGATCGTGACCGAGACTCCTACACCTTC

size: NA
J: TRBJ2-7
D: NA
V: TRBV12-3/TRBV12-4
CDR3: CASSTGTPPSYEQYF
DNA: TGTGCCAGCAGTACCGGGACACCGCCCTCCTACGAGCAGTACTTC

size: few
J: TRBJ1-5
D: TRBD1
V: TRBV20-1
CDR3: CSATRGRSNQPQHF
DNA: TGCAGTGCTACGAGGGGGCGTAGCAATCAGCCCCAGCATTTT